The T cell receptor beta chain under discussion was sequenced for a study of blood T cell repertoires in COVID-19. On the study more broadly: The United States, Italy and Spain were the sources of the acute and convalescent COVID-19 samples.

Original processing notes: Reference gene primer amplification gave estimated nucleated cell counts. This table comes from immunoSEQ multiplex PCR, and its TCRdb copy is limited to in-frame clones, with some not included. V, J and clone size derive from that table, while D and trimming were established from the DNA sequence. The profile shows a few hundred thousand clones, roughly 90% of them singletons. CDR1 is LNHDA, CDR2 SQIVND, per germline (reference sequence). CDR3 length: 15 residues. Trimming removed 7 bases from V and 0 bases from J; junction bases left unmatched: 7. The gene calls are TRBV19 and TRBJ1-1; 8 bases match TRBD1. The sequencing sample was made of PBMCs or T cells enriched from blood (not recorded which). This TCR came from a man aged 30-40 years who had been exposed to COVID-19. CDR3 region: CASKIDRGVNTEAFF. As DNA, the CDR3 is TGTGCCAGTAAAATCGACAGGGGTGTGAACACTGAAGCTTTCTTT.